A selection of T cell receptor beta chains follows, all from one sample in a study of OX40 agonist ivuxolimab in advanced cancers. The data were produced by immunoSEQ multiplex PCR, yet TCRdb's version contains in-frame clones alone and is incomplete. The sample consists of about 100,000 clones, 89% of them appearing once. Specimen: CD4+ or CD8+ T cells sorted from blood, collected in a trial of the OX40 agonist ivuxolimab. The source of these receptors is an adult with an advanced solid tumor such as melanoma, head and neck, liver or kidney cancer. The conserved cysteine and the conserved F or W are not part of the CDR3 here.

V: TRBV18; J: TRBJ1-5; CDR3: ASSGGQGKATPQH
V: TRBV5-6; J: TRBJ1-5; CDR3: ASSLAGFNQPQH
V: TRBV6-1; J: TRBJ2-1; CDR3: ASLRDRRNNEQF
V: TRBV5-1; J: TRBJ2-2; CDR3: ASSLQQTTGELF
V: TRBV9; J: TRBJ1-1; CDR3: ASSASGDLEAF
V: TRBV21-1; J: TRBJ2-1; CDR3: ASTRDGNNEQF
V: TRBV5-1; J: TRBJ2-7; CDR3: ASSFRSVDEQY
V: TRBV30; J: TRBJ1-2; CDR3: AWKAEGSYGYT
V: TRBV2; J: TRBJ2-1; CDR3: ASSESGELGRLKQF
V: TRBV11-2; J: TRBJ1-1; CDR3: ASSRGQGNTEAF
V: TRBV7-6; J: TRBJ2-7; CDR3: ASSLGRTSGRVYEQY
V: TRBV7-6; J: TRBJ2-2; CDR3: ASSPRGANTGELF
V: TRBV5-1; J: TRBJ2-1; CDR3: ASSPGQGSYNEQF
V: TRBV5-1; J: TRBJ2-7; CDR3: ASSLIGATYEQY
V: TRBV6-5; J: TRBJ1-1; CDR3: ASSLRRGNTEAF
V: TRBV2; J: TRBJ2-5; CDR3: ASSEAQTYQETQY
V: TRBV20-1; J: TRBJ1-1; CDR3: SPRGGTEAF
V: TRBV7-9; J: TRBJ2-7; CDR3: ASSGAGAYEQY
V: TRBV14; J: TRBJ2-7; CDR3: ASSLTRNEQY
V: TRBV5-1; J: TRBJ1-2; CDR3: ASSLRRGSGYT
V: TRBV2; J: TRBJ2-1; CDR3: ASSEGGGRYNEQF
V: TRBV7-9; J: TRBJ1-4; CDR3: ASSSNQGAKEKLF
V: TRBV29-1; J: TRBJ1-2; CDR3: SVSPGQPTNYGYT
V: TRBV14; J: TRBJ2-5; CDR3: ASSVQETQY
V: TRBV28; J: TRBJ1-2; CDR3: ASRTGEAYGYT
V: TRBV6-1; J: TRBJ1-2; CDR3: ASSPGTVGGYT
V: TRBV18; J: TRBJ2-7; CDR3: ASSPGTTYEQY
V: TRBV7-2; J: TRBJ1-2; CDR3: ASSPLGISYGYT
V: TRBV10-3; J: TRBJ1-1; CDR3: AIIAAPNTEAF
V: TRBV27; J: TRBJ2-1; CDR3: ASNLRATGMAPTYNEQF